The present TCR beta chain was sequenced within a study of cytomegalovirus exposure and HLA in healthy donors. Findings of the study overall: Later on, an analysis showed TCR association rates differing by HLA locus, with DRB1 the most and HLA-C the fewest.

In regard to this clone: What it recognizes is unknown.

Primers included in the PCR were 60 Vbeta and 13 Jbeta primers. Sequenced by immunoSEQ multiplex PCR; TCRdb stores in-frame clones only, minus some. The sample holds 180,000 or so clones, 75% seen once. Sequencing input: PBMCs. The sequence came from a woman in her thirties or forties in good health and CMV-seropositive.

Here the CDR3 reads CASSGPRDSYTQYF. The CDR3 nucleotides are TGTGCCAGCAGCGGCCCTCGGGACAGCTATACGCAGTATTTT. The rearrangement links TRBV9 to TRBJ2-3, with 7 positions matching TRBD1. This CDR3 region has 14 residues. Germline V gives CDR1 SGDLS, CDR2 YYNGEE. The J segment lost 7 bases and the V segment lost 3 bases, leaving 8 bases of the junction unmatched.